This TCR beta chain was profiled in a study of blood T cells in healthy people across ages (dated by TCRdb to about 2015). For the wider study: Template switching captured roughly one uniquely barcoded TCR beta cDNA molecule per two T cells in model experiments. Age-related changes in TCR beta repertoire diversity were measured in the study by deep sequencing normalized with unique cDNA molecular identifiers. Four age groups were formed from the donors: young (average approximately 17 years), middle-aged (just under 40), aged (approximately 60) and long-lived (more than 75). To avoid experimental bias, donors of different ages were randomly spread across the sequencing lanes. Two additional independent replicas of 1 million unique cDNA reads from the same blood draw were analyzed for two donors (one aged 18 to 30 and one aged 80 or older).

Library construction relied on 5' RACE. TCRdb records Illumina HiSeq 2500 as the sequencer. A second roughly 6 to 12 cycle PCR used a sample-barcoded 5' primer and a J-beta primer mix. A unique molecular identifier was introduced onto each TCR beta cDNA molecule by a template-switch 5' adaptor carrying 12 random nucleotides. At least 2.5 million CDR3-containing paired-end reads were obtained from each sample. All of the RNA was converted into first-strand cDNA using the Mint cDNA synthesis kit, with a TRBC-specific oligonucleotide serving as the primer. Following uracil-DNA glycosylase treatment, a first 18-cycle PCR with universal primers M1SS and BC2_uni_R was performed on all cDNA. From the authors' description of their analysis: Each sample was normalized by randomly selecting 1 million high-quality reads, each carrying a distinct molecular identifier. Reads sharing molecular identifiers were discarded rather than binned into consensus sequences. MiTCR, set to a Q25 quality threshold and the strictest error-elimination algorithm, was used for CDR3 identification, clonotype clustering and error correction. A nonparametric unseen species model with Euler transformation was used to estimate a lower bound on total TCR beta diversity. TCRdb reanalyzed the raw reads on its own, using fastp at Q25 for trimming and MiXCR for clone calling, and kept in-frame beta chains. Rows merge per CDR3 protein into single entries with the most common DNA and genes. It is TCRdb's table, rather than the study itself, that gives the V and J calls and clone size. This sample gives roughly 830,000 distinct CDR3 sequences in total; approximately 65% of them show up just once. 28% of the sample comes from the top ten.

Trimming removed 6 bases from V and 3 bases from J; the gene matches leave 6 bases unexplained. In the germline V gene, CDR1 corresponds to SGHAT and CDR2 to FQNNGV. The CDR3 numbers 15 residues from cysteine through phenylalanine. The entry retains the CDR3 DNA only, 45 bases that are in frame from base 1. The approximately 40 donors, aged about 6 to 100 years, were systemically healthy Caucasian individuals from Russia. Around 10 milliliters of peripheral blood were collected from each donor into EDTA-treated Vacutainer tubes. PBMCs were isolated by Ficoll-Paque density-gradient centrifugation, with at least 7 million obtained per sample. Trizol reagent was used to extract total RNA from PBMCs, with at least 5.5 micrograms per sample. For every donor, flow cytometry on a PBMC aliquot measured the percentage of naive CD45RAhigh/CD27high T cells. This clonotype was seen a handful of times. Its target antigen remains unknown. Base quality data are lacking; no much larger clone is found one base away.

General study outcomes and caveats: Donor CMV infection status was unknown, potentially confounding age-related changes in expanded clonotypes. Estimates of total diversity based on one million sequenced T cells were considered lower bounds and underestimates. Bulk unsorted PBMC profiling prevented conclusive comparison of naive and antigen-experienced compartments. Observed TCR beta diversity correlated strongly with the percentage of naive T cells measured by flow cytometry. Observed TCR beta diversity per million T cells fell roughly linearly with age, and a significant reduction was already apparent by age about 38. Compared with the aged group, more naive CD4+ T cells, fewer expanded clones and increased TCR diversity were shown by the long-lived group, suggesting age selection.

Sequenced input: blood. This receptor chain uses TRBV11-2 and TRBJ2-1, and TRBD2 matches 9 of the central bases. The receptor comes from a young man in good health. The sequenced DNA: TGTGCCAGCAGTTTGGGGCGGGGGGGCTACAATGAGCAGTTCTTC. The encoded protein is CASSLGRGGYNEQFF.